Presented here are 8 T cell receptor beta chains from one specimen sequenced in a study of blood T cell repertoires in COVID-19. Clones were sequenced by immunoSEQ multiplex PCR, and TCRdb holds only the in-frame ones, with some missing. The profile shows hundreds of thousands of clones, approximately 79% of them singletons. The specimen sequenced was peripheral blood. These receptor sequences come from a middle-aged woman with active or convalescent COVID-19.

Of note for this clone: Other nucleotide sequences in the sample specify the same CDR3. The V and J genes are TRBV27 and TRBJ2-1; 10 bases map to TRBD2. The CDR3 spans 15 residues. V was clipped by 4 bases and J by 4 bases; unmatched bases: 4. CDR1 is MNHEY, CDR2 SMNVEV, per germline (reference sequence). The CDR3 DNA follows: TGTGCCAGCAGTTCCAGCGGGGGGGCTTACAATGAGCAGTTCTTC. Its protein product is CASSSSGGAYNEQFF.

In nucleotides, the CDR3 is TGTGCCGGACAGGACACCTCGAACACTGAAGCTTTCTTT. It encodes CAGQDTSNTEAFF. The J gene is TRBJ1-1, the V gene TRBV11-1; TRBD1 aligns across 7 bases. CDR1 is SGHAT, CDR2 FQDESV, per germline (reference sequence). Trimming removed 11 bases from V and 1 base from J; junction bases left unmatched: 7. The CDR3 covers 13 residues. The full variable domain, in which reference TRBV11-1 and TRBJ1-1 provide the parts outside the CDR3, is EAEVAQSPRYKITEKSQAVAFWCDPISGHATLYWYRQILGQGPELLVQFQDESVVDDSQLPKDRFSAERLKGVDSTLKIQPAELGDSAMYLCAGQDTSNTEAFFGQGTRLTVV.

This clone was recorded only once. The CDR3 DNA is TGTGCCAGCAGCCAAGTCTGGCAGGGGGCAACTGAAGCTTTCTTT. Translated: CASSQVWQGATEAFF. V gene TRBV3-1 (or the pseudogene TRBV3-2) combines with J gene TRBJ1-1; 8 bases match TRBD1. CDR1 is LGHDT and CDR2 is YNNKEL in the germline V gene (reference sequence). The V segment lost 1 base and the J segment 5 bases; nucleotides outside the gene matches: 6. The length of the CDR3 is 15 residues.

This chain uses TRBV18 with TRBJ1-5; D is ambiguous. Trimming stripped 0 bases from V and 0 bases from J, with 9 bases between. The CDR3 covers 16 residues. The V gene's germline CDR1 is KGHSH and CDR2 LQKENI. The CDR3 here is CASSPPGVGSNQPQHF. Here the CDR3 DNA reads TGTGCCAGCTCACCACCCGGGGTGGGTAGCAATCAGCCCCAGCATTTT.

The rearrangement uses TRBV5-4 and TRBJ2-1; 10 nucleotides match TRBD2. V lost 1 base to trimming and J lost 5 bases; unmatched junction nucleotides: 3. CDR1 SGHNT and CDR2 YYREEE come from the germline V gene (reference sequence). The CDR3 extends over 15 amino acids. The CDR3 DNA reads TGTGCCAGCAGCTTGAGCGGGGGGGCCCACAATGAGCAGTTCTTC. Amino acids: CASSLSGGAHNEQFF.

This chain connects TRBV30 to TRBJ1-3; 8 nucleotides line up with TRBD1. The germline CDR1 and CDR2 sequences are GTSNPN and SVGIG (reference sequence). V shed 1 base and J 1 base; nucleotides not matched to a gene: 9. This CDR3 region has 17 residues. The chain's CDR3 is CAWSARQGRLSGNTIYF. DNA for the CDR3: TGTGCCTGGAGTGCAAGACAGGGGCGCCTTTCTGGAAACACCATATATTTT.

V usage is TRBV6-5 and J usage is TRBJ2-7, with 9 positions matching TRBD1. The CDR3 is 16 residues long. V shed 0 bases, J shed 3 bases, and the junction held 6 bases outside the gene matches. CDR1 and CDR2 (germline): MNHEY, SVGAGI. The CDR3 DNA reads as TGTGCCAGCAGTTACTCCCCACCGGGACAGGGCTACGAGCAGTACGTC. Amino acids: CASSYSPPGQGYEQYV.

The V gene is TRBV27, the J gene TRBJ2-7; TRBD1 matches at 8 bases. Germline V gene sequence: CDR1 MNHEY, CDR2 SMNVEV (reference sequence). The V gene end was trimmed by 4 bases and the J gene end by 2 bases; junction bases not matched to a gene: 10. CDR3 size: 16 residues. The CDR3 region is CASSSSGQERTYEQYV. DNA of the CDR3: TGTGCCAGCAGTTCCTCGGGACAGGAGAGGACCTACGAGCAGTACGTC.